Following are 30 T cell receptor beta chains from one sample sequenced in a study of T cell responses to AZD1222 COVID-19 vaccine. Assay used: immunoSEQ multiplex PCR; TCRdb lists only in-frame clones, some missing. The data hold some 160,000 clones, with 80% to 95% observed a single time. Sequences were derived from peripheral blood, sampled on day 0 of AZD1222 vaccination. These receptors were taken from an adult in good health.

This sequence joins TRBV30 and TRBJ1-6, with TRBD1 as a possible D gene (6 bases). Per the germline V gene, CDR1 is GTSNPN and CDR2 is SVGIG (reference sequence). The length of the CDR3 is 12 residues. V lost 3 bases to trimming and J lost 10 bases, with 10 bases between them. CDR3 protein: CAWSRGDSPLHF. As DNA, the CDR3 is TGTGCCTGGAGCAGGGGTGACTCACCCCTCCACTTT.

The chain recombines TRBV9 with TRBJ2-2, with D perhaps matching TRBD2 (6 bases). The germline V and J ends were trimmed by 1 base and 4 bases, with 11 bases remaining between them. CDR3 length: 15 residues. Germline loops: CDR1 SGDLS, CDR2 YYNGEE. This chain's CDR3 is CASSVTFGGTGELFF. CDR3 nucleotide sequence: TGTGCCAGCAGCGTAACCTTCGGGGGCACCGGGGAGCTGTTTTTT. Together with reference TRBV9 and TRBJ2-2, the CDR3 gives the full variable domain: DSGVTQTPKHLITATGQRVTLRCSPRSGDLSVYWYQQSLDQGLQFLIQYYNGEERAKGNILERFSAQQFPDLHSELNLSSLELGDSALYFCASSVTFGGTGELFFGEGSRLTVL.

The chain joins TRBV7-2 to TRBJ2-1, with 9 bases fitting TRBD2. CDR3 size: 14 residues. V shed 5 bases, J shed 13 bases, and the junction held 12 bases outside the gene matches. Germline V CDR1 and CDR2: SGHTA, FQGNSA. The CDR3: CASSPNHAGGLQFF. As DNA, the CDR3 is TGTGCCAGCAGCCCCAATCATGCGGGGGGGCTACAGTTCTTC. Full variable domain (missing parts from reference TRBV7-2 and TRBJ2-1): GAGVSQSPSNKVTEKGKDVELRCDPISGHTALYWYRQSLGQGLEFLIYFQGNSAPDKSGLPSDRFSAERTGGSVSTLTIQRTQQEDSAVYLCASSPNHAGGLQFFGPGTRLTVL.

The chain combines TRBV5-4 with TRBJ2-2; 7 bases map to TRBD1. The germline CDR1 and CDR2 sequences are SGHNT and YYREEE (reference sequence). Trimming removed 4 bases from V and 2 bases from J; junction bases left unmatched: 8. The CDR3 has 16 residues. This chain's CDR3 is CASSPAWDRNTGELFF. For the CDR3, the DNA is TGTGCCAGCAGCCCGGCTTGGGACAGAAACACCGGGGAGCTGTTTTTT.

In this sample, this clone turned up a few times. J is TRBJ2-1 and V is TRBV9, with D perhaps matching TRBD1 (7 bases). Between the trimmed V and J ends, which lost 2 bases and 3 bases, there was a span of 15 bases. Germline values: CDR1 SGDLS, CDR2 YYNGEE. This CDR3 region has 16 residues. CDR3 DNA sequence: TGTGCCAGCAGCGTCCTCTGGCAGGGGGGCTACAATGAGCAGTTCTTC. Its translation is CASSVLWQGGYNEQFF.

Only one count was recorded for this clone. The chain is built from TRBV5-1 and TRBJ1-1; 7 bases line up with TRBD1. The length of the CDR3 is 15 residues. V dropped 4 bases and J dropped 8; count of bases not matched to a gene: 14. Germline CDR1 SGHRS, CDR2 YFSETQ. The CDR3 DNA reads as TGCGCCAGCAGCGATACCCCGGGACAGATTACCGAAGCTTTCTTT. Translated: CASSDTPGQITEAFF. The full variable domain, its missing parts supplied by reference TRBV5-1 and TRBJ1-1, is KAGVTQTPRYLIKTRGQQVTLSCSPISGHRSVSWYQQTPGQGLQFLFEYFSETQRNKGNFPGRFSGRQFSNSRSEMNVSTLELGDSALYLCASSDTPGQITEAFFGQGTRLTVV.

The chain joins TRBV5-6 to TRBJ2-2, with 13 bases fitting TRBD2. Per the germline V gene, CDR1 is SGHDT and CDR2 is YYEEEE. After removal of 4 bases from V and 0 bases from J, the junction contained 9 bases not matched to a gene. CDR3 length: 19 amino acids. This CDR3 is CASSRGLAGAVTNTGELFF. The DNA for the CDR3 is TGTGCCAGCAGCCGAGGACTAGCGGGAGCAGTTACGAACACCGGGGAGCTGTTTTTT.

The CDR3 DNA reads as TGCGCCAGCAGTACTAGCGGGAGCTCCTACAATGAGCAGTTCTTC. This encodes CASSTSGSSYNEQFF. This chain links TRBV5-1 with TRBJ2-1; 11 nucleotides align to TRBD2. The CDR3 runs to 15 residues. The ends lost 5 bases at V and 0 bases at J; junction bases unmatched: 1. Germline-derived CDR1 and CDR2 are SGHRS and YFSETQ.

The chain is built from TRBV9 and TRBJ1-6, with a tentative D call TRBD1 (5 bases). V was clipped by 1 base and J by 4 bases, with 9 bases between them. The V gene's germline CDR1 is SGDLS and CDR2 YYNGEE. This CDR3 has 15 residues. DNA of the CDR3: TGTGCCAGCAGCGTACTCAGGGATTATAATTCACCCCTCCACTTT. Protein sequence: CASSVLRDYNSPLHF.

This chain connects TRBV6-6 to TRBJ1-5, with 8 positions matching TRBD1. Germline CDR1 MNHNY, CDR2 SVGAGI (reference sequence). CDR3 length equals 16 residues. The trim removed 8 bases at V and 0 bases at J, leaving 9 bases unmatched. The CDR3 DNA is TGTGCCAGCTCCCTAGGCCAGGGGGCTAGCAATCAGCCCCAGCATTTT. This encodes CASSLGQGASNQPQHF.

The V gene is TRBV12-3 or TRBV12-4, the J gene TRBJ1-2; no reliable D call. CDR3 length equals 13 residues. With 7 bases removed from V and 5 bases from J, the gap between germline ends came to 14 bases. For the CDR3, the DNA is TGTGCCAGCACCCCGGGGAAAGCATATGGCTACACCTTC. The encoded protein is CASTPGKAYGYTF.

The chain employs TRBV27 and TRBJ1-1; the D gene is possibly TRBD1 (6 bases). Germline CDR1 and CDR2: MNHEY and SMNVEV (reference sequence). Trimming removed 10 bases from V and 7 bases from J, with 13 bases in between. This CDR3 region has 11 residues. The CDR3 nucleotides read TGTGCCACCTGGGGGGGGCTTGAAGCTTTCTTT. This gives the protein CATWGGLEAFF.

V and J are TRBV30 and TRBJ1-1; D remains ambiguous. There are 13 residues in the CDR3. V dropped 0 bases and J dropped 1 base, with 6 bases sitting between them. Germline CDR1 GTSNPN, CDR2 SVGIG (reference sequence). The CDR3 region has the DNA TGTGCCTGGAGTGTAACGGCGAACACTGAAGCTTTCTTT. As protein: CAWSVTANTEAFF.

J is TRBJ1-3 and V is TRBV9, with D possibly TRBD1 on 6 matching bases. This CDR3 spans 17 amino acids. Trimming pared 0 bases from V and 1 base from J, leaving 14 bases between. CDR1 is SGDLS and CDR2 is YYNGEE in the germline V gene. This CDR3 is CASSVAGGGASGNTIYF. CDR3 sequence (DNA): TGTGCCAGCAGCGTAGCTGGGGGGGGCGCATCTGGAAACACCATATATTTT.

V and J are TRBV2 and TRBJ2-1; D is ambiguous. In germline, CDR1 is SNHLY, CDR2 FYNNEI. The CDR3 has 16 residues. The V gene lost 1 base and the J gene lost 3 bases, with 13 bases spanning the gap. The CDR3 sequence is CASSEGLIPFYNEQFF. The CDR3 nucleotides read TGTGCCAGCAGTGAAGGGCTCATCCCTTTCTACAATGAGCAGTTCTTC.

The rearrangement links TRBV11-2 to TRBJ2-7; D is unresolved. The germline gives CDR1 SGHAT, CDR2 FQNNGV. V gave up 4 bases and J gave up 0 bases, with 10 bases separating them. The CDR3 spans 14 residues. In nucleotides, the CDR3 is TGTGCCAGCAGCTCTTCGCTTACCTCCTACGAGCAGTACTTC. Its translation: CASSSSLTSYEQYF.

This sequence joins TRBV18 and TRBJ1-2, with a tentative D call TRBD1 (5 bases). CDR3 size: 15 residues. Germline V gene lookup returns CDR1 KGHSH and CDR2 LQKENI. V was trimmed by 1 base and J by 4 bases, leaving 13 bases between them. The CDR3 region is CASSPQERRGYGYTF. CDR3 DNA: TGTGCCAGCTCACCACAGGAGAGAAGGGGCTATGGCTACACCTTC. Based on the CDR3 plus reference TRBV18 and TRBJ1-2, the full variable domain is NAGVMQNPRHLVRRRGQEARLRCSPMKGHSHVYWYRQLPEEGLKFMVYLQKENIIDESGMPKERFSAEFPKEGPSILRIQQVVRGDSAAYFCASSPQERRGYGYTFGSGTRLTVV.

This chain connects TRBV11-3 to TRBJ2-3; D perhaps matches TRBD2 (7 bases). V lost 5 bases, J lost 2 bases, and 11 bases lay in between. There are 14 residues in the CDR3. CDR1 is SGHNT, CDR2 YENEEA, per germline. Here the CDR3 reads CASSLGGATDTQYF. The CDR3 DNA reads TGTGCCAGCAGCCTTGGGGGGGCCACAGATACGCAGTATTTT.

V and J are TRBV5-5 and TRBJ2-7, with D tentatively TRBD2 (6 bases). V was shortened by 4 bases and J by 3 bases, with 14 bases between the two germline ends. Germline V gives CDR1 SGHKS, CDR2 YYEKEE (reference sequence). The CDR3 has 14 amino acids. The CDR3 coding sequence is TGTGCCAGCAGCCGCGGCGGGACGGGCTACGAGCAGTACTTC. It encodes CASSRGGTGYEQYF.

The chain has TRBV6-1 and TRBJ2-1; possibly TRBD1 for D (5 bases). Trimming removed 3 bases at V and 4 bases at J, with 10 bases between. There are 14 residues in the CDR3. Germline CDR1 MNHNS, CDR2 SASEGT. The CDR3 loop is CASSDGAPYNEQFF. The CDR3, as DNA: TGTGCCAGCAGTGATGGGGCCCCGTACAATGAGCAGTTCTTC.

In DNA, the CDR3 is TGTGCCAGCAGCAAATCCGGGACAGCCTACGAGCAGTACTTC. This codes for CASSKSGTAYEQYF. The chain uses TRBV7-2 and TRBJ2-7, with 7 positions matching TRBD1. Germline assignment: CDR1 SGHTA and CDR2 FQGNSA. J was trimmed by 2 bases and V by 5 bases; bases with no gene match: 6. This CDR3 has 14 amino acids.

This sequence joins TRBV19 and TRBJ1-6, with D maybe TRBD1 (5 bases). There are 16 residues in the CDR3. CDR1 and CDR2 from the germline V gene are LNHDA and SQIVND (reference sequence). With 6 bases removed from V and 7 bases from J, the gap between germline ends came to 19 bases. CDR3 loop: CASRQARRSSNSPLHF. CDR3 DNA: TGTGCCAGTAGACAGGCCCGGAGGAGCTCCAATTCACCCCTCCACTTT.

This clone showed up just once. V is TRBV18 and J is TRBJ2-7; 12 bases are a match to TRBD2. V lost 2 bases to trimming and J lost 2 bases; unmatched junction nucleotides: 1. The CDR3 runs 15 residues. Germline CDR1 reads KGHSH; CDR2 reads LQKENI. CDR3 amino acids: CASSPGLAGTYEQYF. The CDR3 bases are TGTGCCAGCTCACCAGGACTAGCGGGGACCTACGAGCAGTACTTC.

This sequence joins TRBV30 and TRBJ1-6; 8 nucleotides line up with TRBD1. CDR3 length equals 16 residues. The germline gives CDR1 GTSNPN, CDR2 SVGIG (reference sequence). The V and J ends lost 2 bases and 4 bases, in that order; junction bases with no gene match: 7. The CDR3 DNA reads TGTGCCTGGAGTAGGGGCGGACAGGGATATAATTCACCCCTCCACTTT. Translating it yields CAWSRGGQGYNSPLHF.

The chain is built from TRBV6-1 and TRBJ1-5; D ambiguous. The CDR3 is 15 amino acids. Trimming stripped 1 base from V and 3 bases from J, with 10 bases between. Germline V gives CDR1 MNHNS, CDR2 SASEGT. The CDR3 sequence: CASSEDHTPNQPQHF. The DNA of the CDR3 is TGTGCCAGCAGTGAAGACCACACCCCCAATCAGCCCCAGCATTTT.

The chain is built from TRBV3-1 (or the pseudogene TRBV3-2) and TRBJ1-2, with unresolved D. The germline V and J ends were trimmed by 1 base and 5 bases, with 11 bases remaining between them. The V gene's germline CDR1 is LGHDT and CDR2 YNNKEL (reference sequence). The CDR3 contains 14 residues. The CDR3 sequence is CASSQGSAGYGYTF. In DNA, the CDR3 is TGTGCCAGCAGCCAAGGCTCGGCGGGGTATGGCTACACCTTC.

The V call is TRBV7-9, the J call TRBJ1-2; 9 bases fit TRBD1. The CDR3 runs to 14 residues. CDR1 is SEHNR and CDR2 is FQNEAQ in the germline V gene (reference sequence). The V segment lost 5 bases and the J segment 5 bases; nucleotides outside the gene matches: 6. CDR3 sequence (DNA): TGTGCCAGCAGCCCTTGGACAGGGGAGTATGGCTACACCTTC. The encoded protein is CASSPWTGEYGYTF.

The V call is TRBV18, the J call TRBJ1-1; D may be TRBD1 (5 bases). The CDR3 length is 16 residues. V was pared by 4 bases and J by 5 bases, with 20 bases between. The V gene's germline CDR1 is KGHSH and CDR2 LQKENI. The DNA for the CDR3 is TGTGCCAGCTCACTGCCGGGACGCCAGCGGGAGACTGAAGCTTTCTTT. Translating gives CASSLPGRQRETEAFF.

The V gene is TRBV12-3 or TRBV12-4, the J gene TRBJ1-1; D uncertain. The CDR3 contains 13 residues. Trimming removed 6 bases at V and 0 bases at J, with 8 bases between. The CDR3 DNA is TGTGCCAGCAGGTACCGACTGAACACTGAAGCTTTCTTT. It yields the protein CASRYRLNTEAFF.

The chain combines TRBV4-1 with TRBJ2-7, with 7 bases aligning to TRBD1. Germline V CDR1 and CDR2: MGHRA, YSYEKL. Trimming at V came to 4 bases and at J to 5 bases, leaving 17 bases not matched to a gene. The CDR3 runs 17 residues. The CDR3 region is CASSPYLRAGGIDEQYF. The CDR3 DNA follows: TGCGCCAGCAGCCCTTACCTGAGGGCAGGGGGTATAGACGAGCAGTACTTC.